What follows describes a single T cell receptor (beta chain). What this receptor recognizes is not known. The record has no base qualities; no much larger clone is one base away. The time point label, as the study defines it: about 28 days (+/-7) after the second vaccine dose. Because spike-specific TCR depth and breadth did not differ between the two schedules, AZD1222 recipients who got a second dose at roughly 4 weeks were pooled with those who got a second dose at roughly 12 weeks. Vaccinee samples came from UK trials COV001 and COV002, including a single-blind randomized controlled phase 2/3 trial of AZD1222 (ChAdOx1 nCoV-19) in healthy adults. For TCRbeta chain sequencing, PBMC samples from trial participants were taken at day 0 and at day 28 after the second dose. The CDR3 regions of human TCRbeta chains were analyzed by immunosequencing. The original methods were these. Repertoire TCRs were checked for matches against a reference library of SARS-CoV-2-specific TCRs that had been generated using the MIRA antigen-specificity platform. Breadth was defined as the fraction of unique TCRs that were SARS-CoV-2-associated. Depth was defined as the fraction of total T cells that were SARS-CoV-2-associated. Using the MIRA data, every spike-specific TCR was mapped to the spike region that the TCR reacted to and assigned to either a CD4 or a CD8 class. Log10-transformed breadth and depth values were compared by one-way ANOVA with Sidak's multiple comparisons tests. TCRdb's version of the immuneACCESS table is confined to in-frame rearrangements and falls short of the full clone set. An unresolved V gene accounts for under half of the shortfall where checked; the remainder is of unknown origin. The D gene and trimming were derived from the DNA, and the V and J assignments and clone size from that table. This sample gives about 140,000 clones in total; under 90% of them show up just once. The ten top clones hold roughly 1.7% of the sample.

The data derive from a study of T cell responses to AZD1222 COVID-19 vaccine (dated by TCRdb to about 2021). Turning to the overall study: TCR sequencing was performed for some 250 trial participants, of whom 200 to 210 were given two doses of AZD1222 and 26 were given two doses of MenACWY control vaccine. Trial participants were enrolled by age into subgroups of 18-55, 56-69 and 70-plus years, and about 150, 27 and 61 TCR-sequenced participants, respectively, were included in these subgroups. The paper as a whole reports these results and caveats: Because no day 14 peak-response samples were available, the repertoires could be characterized only after the peak T cell response. Reportedly, almost half of the unique spike-specific TCRs recognized epitopes lying outside the regions that are mutated in the B.1.351 and B.1.1.7 variants. After two AZD1222 doses, both the breadth and the depth of spike-specific TCRs were significantly higher than at day 0 and than in MenACWY recipients. Conclusions about previously exposed vaccinees are limited because only six or seven AZD1222 recipients were SARS-CoV-2 seropositive at baseline. The 56-69-year group was small, and its depth increase did not reach significance, likely because of low power. Participants were mostly white British and included more females than males, and it was suggested by the authors that clonal diversity may have been underestimated. The vaccine-associated CD4 TCRs covered the entire spike protein, and the dominant responses fell in regions 160-218 and 743-854.

Inclusive of the bounding cysteine and phenylalanine, the CDR3 is 15 residues long. CDR3 DNA is the only sequence kept; it has 45 bases, read in frame from the first base. Per the germline V gene (reference sequence), WNHNN is the CDR1 and SYGVQD is the CDR2. The trim is 5 bases for V and 4 bases for J, with a gap of 17 bases between the germline ends. The TCR comes from an adult who received the AZD1222 COVID-19 vaccine. The rearranged segments are TRBV10-1 and TRBJ1-1; a weak D assignment points to TRBD1 (5 bases agree). The sequences come from peripheral blood, collected 28 days after the second AZD1222 dose. For the CDR3, the sequence is CASSSGGVPGTEAFF. In nucleotide form, the sequence is TGCGCCAGCAGTAGCGGGGGGGTCCCAGGCACTGAAGCTTTCTTT.